This TCR beta chain was observed in a study of blood T cell repertoires in COVID-19. The CDR3 runs 15 residues. The germline CDR1 and CDR2 sequences are LGHNA and YSLEER. With 0 bases clipped from V and 4 bases from J, the junction kept 5 bases outside the gene matches. The table came from immunoSEQ multiplex PCR; TCRdb's copy has only in-frame clones and leaves some out. The sample has 250,000 to 300,000 clones, around 91% seen once. This receptor was identified in a woman in her sixties or seventies with COVID-19, enrolled during active disease. V is TRBV4-3 and J is TRBJ1-1, with TRBD1 matching 7 bases. The specimen was peripheral blood. The CDR3 DNA is TGCGCCAGCAGCCAAGAAATGACAGGGACCACTGAAGCTTTCTTT. Residues: CASSQEMTGTTEAFF.